A single sample gave rise to the 27 T cell receptor beta chains below, sequenced in a study of blood T cell repertoires in COVID-19 (dated by TCRdb to the early 2020s). The library was generated by the immunoSEQ multiplex PCR assay. TCRdb obtained this table from immuneACCESS and retained in-frame rearrangements with V and J assigned. These tables miss some clones; where compared with another copy, unresolved V genes account for less than half of the shortfall, and the remainder is unexplained. Within this sample are about 150,000 clones, with 75% to 85% of them counted one time only. 12% of the sample goes to the ten largest clones. The sample comprised peripheral blood. Receptors were obtained from a woman aged 60-70 years with COVID-19, enrolled during active disease.

This clone is a singleton in its sample. V is TRBV6-5 and J is TRBJ1-2, with 8 nucleotides matching TRBD1. CDR1 MNHEY and CDR2 SVGAGI come from the germline V gene. The V gene end was trimmed by 6 bases and the J gene end by 4 bases; junction bases not matched to a gene: 7. This CDR3 is 14 amino acids long. This chain's CDR3 is CASRNGQGTYGYTF. CDR3 bases: TGTGCCAGCAGAAATGGACAGGGAACCTATGGCTACACCTTC.

The chain joins TRBV18 to TRBJ1-6, with 9 positions matching TRBD1. Germline V CDR1 and CDR2: KGHSH, LQKENI. J lost 8 bases, V lost 5 bases, and 7 bases had no gene match. This CDR3 is 15 amino acids long. CDR3: CASSDRGVAYSPLHF. DNA for the CDR3: TGTGCCAGCTCAGACAGGGGGGTGGCGTATTCACCCCTCCACTTT.

The chain employs TRBV2 and TRBJ2-2; no reliable D call. Trimming took off 1 base at V and 8 bases at J, with 14 bases between the two ends. The CDR3 has 15 amino acids. Germline-derived CDR1 and CDR2 are SNHLY and FYNNEI. The CDR3 sequence is CASSEDGQVAGELFF. DNA for the CDR3: TGTGCCAGCAGTGAAGATGGTCAAGTGGCTGGGGAGCTGTTTTTT.

This clone was detected only once. J is TRBJ1-4 and V is TRBV29-1; D gene unclear. Germline V gives CDR1 SQVTM, CDR2 ANQGSEA. Trimming took off 0 bases at V and 8 bases at J, with 7 bases between the two ends. There are 12 residues in the CDR3. The CDR3 is CSVEEAREKLFF. Here the CDR3 DNA reads TGCAGCGTTGAAGAAGCACGAGAAAAACTGTTTTTT.

V and J are TRBV9 and TRBJ1-4, with TRBD1 as a possible D gene (5 bases). V lost 0 bases and J lost 4, with 7 bases in between. The CDR3 sequence is 14 residues long. Germline loops: CDR1 SGDLS, CDR2 YYNGEE. Here the CDR3 DNA reads TGTGCCAGCAGCGTAGGGGGGGATAATGAAAAACTGTTTTTT. Protein sequence: CASSVGGDNEKLFF. Full variable domain (outside the CDR3, taken from reference TRBV9 and TRBJ1-4): DSGVTQTPKHLITATGQRVTLRCSPRSGDLSVYWYQQSLDQGLQFLIQYYNGEERAKGNILERFSAQQFPDLHSELNLSSLELGDSALYFCASSVGGDNEKLFFGSGTQLSVL.

The rearrangement links TRBV12-3 or TRBV12-4 to TRBJ1-2; D is undetermined. This CDR3 has 13 amino acids. V was trimmed by 7 bases and J by 2 bases, leaving 11 bases between them. CDR3 amino acids: CASTPVLNYGYTF. CDR3 DNA sequence: TGTGCCAGCACCCCGGTCCTGAACTATGGCTACACCTTC.

The genes are TRBV29-1 and TRBJ2-5; 7 bases are shared with TRBD2. CDR3 length equals 13 residues. Germline values: CDR1 SQVTM, CDR2 ANQGSEA. V lost 6 bases, J lost 1 base, and 5 bases stayed unmatched. The CDR3 region is CSVATSSQETQYF. DNA for the CDR3: TGCAGCGTCGCGACTAGCTCCCAAGAGACCCAGTACTTC. The full variable domain, completed using reference TRBV29-1 and TRBJ2-5, is SAVISQKPSRDICQRGTSLTIQCQVDSQVTMMFWYRQQPGQSLTLIATANQGSEATYESGFVIDKFPISRPNLTFSTLTVSNMSPEDSSIYLCSVATSSQETQYFGPGTRLLVL.

V and J are TRBV7-3 and TRBJ1-1; D gene ambiguous. V lost 1 base to trimming and J lost 7 bases, with 10 bases between them. The CDR3 sequence is 13 residues long. The germline V gene encodes CDR1 SGHTA and CDR2 FQGTGA. In DNA, the CDR3 is TGTGCCAGCAGCTTAATGGCGGCAGATGAAGCTTTCTTT. Translated: CASSLMAADEAFF. Full variable domain (rest looked up from reference TRBV7-3 and TRBJ1-1): GAGVSQTPSNKVTEKGKYVELRCDPISGHTALYWYRQSLGQGPEFLIYFQGTGAADDSGLPNDRFFAVRPEGSVSTLKIQRTERGDSAVYLCASSLMAADEAFFGQGTRLTVV.

This chain uses TRBV28 with TRBJ2-5; 7 bases map to TRBD1. Germline V gene data show CDR1 as MDHEN and CDR2 as SYDVKM. V dropped 4 bases and J dropped 2; count of bases not matched to a gene: 1. This CDR3 spans 13 amino acids. The CDR3 spells CASSSGQQETQYF. The CDR3 DNA is TGTGCCAGCAGTTCGGGACAGCAAGAGACCCAGTACTTC.

The V gene is TRBV5-8, the J gene TRBJ1-1, with 7 bases identical to TRBD1. J lost 4 bases, V lost 3 bases, and 3 bases had no gene match. CDR3 size: 13 residues. From germline, CDR1 is SGHTS and CDR2 YDEGEE. CDR3 sequence (DNA): TGTGCCAGCAGCTCGACAGGGTTCACTGAAGCTTTCTTT. Its protein is CASSSTGFTEAFF.

The chain has TRBV5-1 and TRBJ2-1, with 7 bases that match TRBD1. The V and J ends lost 5 bases and 3 bases, in that order; junction bases with no gene match: 11. Per the germline V gene, CDR1 is SGHRS and CDR2 is YFSETQ. The CDR3 is 16 amino acids. As DNA, the CDR3 is TGCGCCAGCAGTCGTTCACCGGGACAGATCTACAATGAGCAGTTCTTC. Protein product: CASSRSPGQIYNEQFF. The complete variable domain, with remaining parts taken from reference TRBV5-1 and TRBJ2-1, reads KAGVTQTPRYLIKTRGQQVTLSCSPISGHRSVSWYQQTPGQGLQFLFEYFSETQRNKGNFPGRFSGRQFSNSRSEMNVSTLELGDSALYLCASSRSPGQIYNEQFFGPGTRLTVL.

The chain uses TRBV16 and TRBJ1-3; D is undetermined. Germline assignment: CDR1 KGHSY and CDR2 FQNENV. The CDR3 totals 14 residues. V lost 1 base and J lost 1, with 5 bases in between. CDR3 sequence reads: CASSQYRSGNTIYF. In DNA, the CDR3 is TGTGCCAGCAGCCAATACAGATCTGGAAACACCATATATTTT.

V gene TRBV30 combines with J gene TRBJ1-1; 7 bases are shared with TRBD1. The germline gives CDR1 GTSNPN, CDR2 SVGIG (reference sequence). Germline trimming cut 5 bases from V and 0 bases from J; bases unmatched to any gene: 18. The CDR3 covers 18 residues. The CDR3 nucleotides read TGTGCCTGGCAGAAGGAGGGGGCCGCGGGGAGATTGAACACTGAAGCTTTCTTT. Translation: CAWQKEGAAGRLNTEAFF.

This rearrangement joins TRBV27 to TRBJ2-7; TRBD1 aligns across 7 bases. There are 11 residues in the CDR3. The trim removed 7 bases at V and 6 bases at J, leaving 3 bases unmatched. Germline CDR1 reads MNHEY; CDR2 reads SMNVEV (reference sequence). The DNA of the CDR3 is TGTGCCAGCAAGAGGACAGGCGAGCAGTACTTC. This gives the protein CASKRTGEQYF.

V is TRBV7-3 and J is TRBJ2-1; 9 bases match TRBD1. The CDR3 is 15 amino acids. Germline V gene sequence: CDR1 SGHTA, CDR2 FQGTGA. With 5 bases clipped from V and 5 bases from J, the junction kept 7 bases outside the gene matches. CDR3 DNA: TGTGCCAGCAGCATGGGACAGGGAGGAAACAATGAGCAGTTCTTC. Residues: CASSMGQGGNNEQFF. Full variable domain (outside the CDR3, taken from reference TRBV7-3 and TRBJ2-1): GAGVSQTPSNKVTEKGKYVELRCDPISGHTALYWYRQSLGQGPEFLIYFQGTGAADDSGLPNDRFFAVRPEGSVSTLKIQRTERGDSAVYLCASSMGQGGNNEQFFGPGTRLTVL.

The chain uses TRBV3-1 (or the pseudogene TRBV3-2) and TRBJ1-5; no firm D call. This CDR3 has 13 amino acids. The V gene lost 4 bases and the J gene lost 4 bases, with 8 bases spanning the gap. Germline V lookup: CDR1 LGHDT, CDR2 YNNKEL (reference sequence). The CDR3 DNA sequence: TGTGCCAGCAGCCGTCAGAGGAATCAGCCCCAGCATTTT. The encoded protein is CASSRQRNQPQHF.

V and J are TRBV2 and TRBJ1-5, with TRBD1 matching over 7 bases. J lost 3 bases, V lost 5 bases, and 4 bases had no gene match. CDR3 size: 14 residues. Per germline, CDR1 SNHLY and CDR2 FYNNEI. CDR3 DNA sequence: TGTGCCAGCAGTCCGGGACAGCCCAATCAGCCCCAGCATTTT. Translation: CASSPGQPNQPQHF.

This rearrangement joins TRBV4-1 to TRBJ1-2, with D maybe TRBD1 (6 bases). V was clipped by 8 bases and J by 2 bases, with 9 bases between them. Looked up from germline, CDR1 is MGHRA and CDR2 is YSYEKL. The CDR3 is made up of 12 amino acids. CDR3 residues: CASGGQNYGYTF. The DNA of the CDR3 is TGCGCCAGCGGGGGACAAAACTATGGCTACACCTTC.

This chain joins TRBV10-3 and TRBJ1-3, with D perhaps matching TRBD1 (6 bases). Germline-derived CDR1 and CDR2 are ENHRY and SYGVKD. Trimming left V 8 bases short and J 8 bases short, with 16 bases between. The CDR3 sequence is 13 residues long. The CDR3 DNA reads TGTGCCATCGGCACAGGGATGGGAGACACCATATATTTT. Residues: CAIGTGMGDTIYF.

This chain connects TRBV7-9 to TRBJ1-2, with D maybe TRBD1 (5 bases). The CDR3 has 13 residues. The V end lost 3 bases, the J end lost 7 bases, and 12 bases lay between the germline ends. CDR1 and CDR2 from the germline V gene are SEHNR and FQNEAQ (reference sequence). CDR3 sequence reads: CASSFPGGGGYTF. CDR3 nucleotides: TGTGCCAGCAGCTTCCCGGGGGGAGGTGGCTACACCTTC.

This clone appeared a few times. V is TRBV5-1 and J is TRBJ1-2; 9 bases match TRBD1. Trimming cost V 3 bases and J 5 bases; bases outside gene matches: 5. The CDR3 has 14 residues. Per germline, CDR1 SGHRS and CDR2 YFSETQ. CDR3 nucleotide sequence: TGCGCCAGCAGCTACAGGGACAGGGAATATGGCTACACCTTC. It translates to CASSYRDREYGYTF.

The CDR3 DNA is TGCAGTGCTAGTTCTCGACAGGGAGGCAATCAGCCCCAGCATTTT. Translated: CSASSRQGGNQPQHF. The chain couples TRBV20-1 to TRBJ1-5, with 7 positions matching TRBD1. The CDR3 has 15 residues. The J segment lost 2 bases and the V segment lost 3 bases, leaving 7 bases of the junction unmatched. Per germline, CDR1 DFQATT and CDR2 SNEGSKA (reference sequence).

The chain employs TRBV12-5 and TRBJ1-5; 9 bases line up with TRBD1. This CDR3 contains 17 residues. V shed 0 bases and J 6 bases; nucleotides not matched to a gene: 9. Per germline, CDR1 LGHNT and CDR2 FRNRAP. CDR3 DNA: TGTGCTAGTGGTTTGGTACGTATAGGGACAGGGACTCAGCCCCAGCATTTT. Amino acid sequence: CASGLVRIGTGTQPQHF.

V and J are TRBV7-9 and TRBJ1-1, with D unresolved. Between the trimmed V and J ends, which lost 5 bases and 1 base, there was a span of 8 bases. CDR3 length: 13 amino acids. Germline V lookup: CDR1 SEHNR, CDR2 FQNEAQ (reference sequence). The CDR3 DNA reads as TGTGCCAGCAGCGCTCGACAGAACACTGAAGCTTTCTTT. This translates into CASSARQNTEAFF.

The V call is TRBV2, the J call TRBJ1-5; TRBD1 is a possible D gene (5 bases). In germline, CDR1 is SNHLY, CDR2 FYNNEI. V gave up 4 bases and J gave up 5 bases, with 12 bases separating them. This CDR3 is built from 14 residues. The CDR3 is CASSGRDMYQPQHF. As DNA, the CDR3 is TGTGCCAGCAGTGGCAGGGATATGTATCAGCCCCAGCATTTT.

V gene TRBV7-6 combines with J gene TRBJ1-3, with D possibly TRBD1 on 5 matching bases. This CDR3 is 14 amino acids long. Deletions cut 2 bases from V and 0 bases from J, with 5 bases between. Germline V gene sequence: CDR1 SGHVS, CDR2 FNYEAQ. CDR3 sequence (DNA): TGTGCCAGCAGCTTAAGGGGCTCTGGAAACACCATATATTTT. This codes for CASSLRGSGNTIYF.

In DNA form, the CDR3 reads TGCGCCAGCAGCATAACCGGGACACCAAATGAAAAACTGTTTTTT. It specifies CASSITGTPNEKLFF. The chain has TRBV5-1 and TRBJ1-4; perhaps TRBD1 as D (6 bases). Trimming pared 4 bases from V and 5 bases from J, leaving 15 bases between. Germline-derived CDR1 and CDR2 are SGHRS and YFSETQ. This CDR3 comprises 15 residues.